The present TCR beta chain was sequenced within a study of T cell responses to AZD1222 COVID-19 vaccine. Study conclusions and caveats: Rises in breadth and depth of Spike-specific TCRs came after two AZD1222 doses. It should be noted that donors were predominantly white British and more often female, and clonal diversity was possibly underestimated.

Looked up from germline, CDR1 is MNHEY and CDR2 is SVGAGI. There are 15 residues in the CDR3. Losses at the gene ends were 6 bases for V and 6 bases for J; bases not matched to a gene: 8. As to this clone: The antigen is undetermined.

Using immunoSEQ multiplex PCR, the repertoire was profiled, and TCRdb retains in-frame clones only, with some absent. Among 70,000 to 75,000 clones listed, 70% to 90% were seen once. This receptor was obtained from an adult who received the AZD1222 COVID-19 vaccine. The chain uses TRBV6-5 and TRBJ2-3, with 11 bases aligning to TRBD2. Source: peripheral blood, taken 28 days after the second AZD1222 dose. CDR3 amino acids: CASSQQGLAADTQYF. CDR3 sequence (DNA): TGTGCCAGCAGCCAACAGGGACTAGCGGCCGATACGCAGTATTTT.